This T cell receptor beta chain emerged from a study of blood T cell repertoires in COVID-19 (TCRdb year 2020). About the study as a whole: Collaborator samples came from the United States, Italy and Spain and covered acute and convalescent phases of COVID-19. Sample metadata almost always included a de-identified subject ID, COVID-19 status, age in years and sex. The prospective study material was composed of cDNA or gDNA derived from T cells, B-cell-depleted T cells, or PBMCs. Where HLA class I and class II types were available, the types were taken from metadata supplied by the sample provider, not from assay-based typing. Deeply sampled blood TCRbeta repertoires from subjects exposed to, actively infected with, or recovered from COVID-19 were included in the dataset. The repertoires were released in a freely available public database intended as a resource for research on the immune response to SARS-CoV-2. Samples came from the ongoing ImmuneRACE study (first 160 participants) plus 1,254 subjects from 6 global collaborators. The study at large found these results: Clinical and demographic metadata were provided uncurated, with the amount varying by source and participant.

Clipping removes 6 bases from V and 5 bases from J, with 3 as the unmatched junction base count. The CDR3 covers 13 residues, taking in both the cysteine and the phenylalanine. CDR3 DNA is the only sequence kept; it has 39 bases, read in frame from the first base. CDR1 and CDR2 are drawn from the germline V gene: MDHEN, SYDVKM. A note on this clone: What this receptor recognizes is not known. The record has no base qualities; no much larger clone is one base away.

The immunoSEQ Assay, a bias-controlled multiplex PCR, was used to amplify TCRbeta CDR3 regions from genomic DNA. On the authors' methods: Within the assay, amplification of reference gene primers was used to estimate how many nucleated cells each sample contained. To quantify the absolute abundance of each unique TCRbeta CDR3 rearrangement, sequence reads were collapsed and filtered. For each sample, productive Simpson clonality was calculated by taking the square root of Simpson's diversity index across productive rearrangements. TCRdb carries this immuneACCESS record with in-frame sequences only. Its versions omit some clonotypes, under half of them owing to an unresolved V gene in the studies checked, with the rest unexplained. V, J and clone size were drawn from that table, and D and trimming were deduced from the DNA. The table for this sample lists about 62,000 clones; roughly 88% of them were counted only once. The top ten constitute under 1.5% of the sample.

Whole blood was collected in K2EDTA tubes by collaborating institutions according to the institutions' own protocols. Collaborator samples were shipped for TCRbeta analysis as frozen whole blood, isolated PBMCs, or DNA extracted from either sample type. The chain is assembled from TRBV28 and TRBJ2-2, with 7 middle bases fitting TRBD1. Sequenced material: peripheral blood. The receptor comes from a woman over 75 with acute or convalescent COVID-19. The nucleotide sequence reads as follows: TGTGCCAGCAGGAACAGGGGAACCGGGGAGCTGTTTTTT. This sequence encodes CASRNRGTGELFF.